These 9 T cell receptor beta chains were all obtained from the same sample, sequenced in a study of CD8 T cells in ankylosing spondylitis. MiXCR was run by TCRdb on the 5' RACE reads, yielding one entry per CDR3 protein. Of 350,000 to 450,000 distinct CDR3 sequences listed, around 20% are singletons. Sequenced input: blood, either unsorted or a sorted T cell fraction (not recorded which). All receptors derive from a male donor with ankylosing spondylitis or in good health (not recorded which).

This clonotype was found a few times. The V call is TRBV5-1, the J call TRBJ2-7; 9 bases are shared with TRBD1. The V gene's germline CDR1 is SGHRS and CDR2 YFSETQ. The CDR3 runs 14 residues. With V trimmed by 5 bases and J by 3 bases, 6 bases remained unmatched. The CDR3 region has the DNA TGCGCCAGCAGATCCGGGACAGGGAGCTACGAGCAGTACTTC. This codes for CASRSGTGSYEQYF.

The genes are TRBV6-5 and TRBJ2-2; D tentatively reads TRBD1 or TRBD2 (5 bases each). The V gene lost 4 bases and the J gene lost 0 bases, with 15 bases spanning the gap. The CDR3 is 17 residues long. Germline V CDR1 and CDR2: MNHEY, SVGAGI. CDR3: CASSSHGTPANTGELFF. CDR3 bases: TGTGCCAGCAGTTCCCACGGGACGCCCGCGAACACCGGGGAGCTGTTTTTT.

The table lists this clonotype with a few counts. The chain employs TRBV2 and TRBJ2-5; TRBD1 matches at 8 bases. The CDR3 runs 14 residues. V trimming: 3 bases; J trimming: 5 bases; junction bases outside the gene matches: 5. Per germline, CDR1 SNHLY and CDR2 FYNNEI. CDR3 region: CASSERQGAETQYF. CDR3 nucleotides: TGTGCCAGCAGTGAGAGGCAGGGGGCCGAGACCCAGTACTTC.

The chain joins TRBV6-5 to TRBJ2-3; 9 nucleotides line up with TRBD2. Germline V gene sequence: CDR1 MNHEY, CDR2 SVGAGI. The CDR3 contains 15 residues. With V trimmed by 2 bases and J by 4 bases, 4 bases remained unmatched. The CDR3 coding sequence is TGTGCCAGCAGTTACGTCGCGGGGGGGCCAGATACGCAGTATTTT. Translation gives CASSYVAGGPDTQYF.

The chain couples TRBV15 to TRBJ2-1, with 10 bases fitting TRBD2. Germline CDR1 and CDR2: LNHNV and YYDKDF (reference sequence). This CDR3 has 21 amino acids. V shed 5 bases, J shed 0 bases, and the junction held 19 bases outside the gene matches. In nucleotides, the CDR3 is TGTGCCACCAGCGGGGAACACATAGCGGGGGGCCTCCCGGGCTCCTACAATGAGCAGTTCTTC. It is translated as CATSGEHIAGGLPGSYNEQFF.

A note on this clonotype: One junction end does not reproduce the germline sequence, and a read error may be involved. The chain uses TRBV29-1 and TRBJ2-7; 7 bases line up with TRBD1. The CDR3 sequence is 16 residues long. Germline V gene sequence: CDR1 SQVTM, CDR2 ANQGSEA. Written as DNA, the CDR3 is TGCAGCGTTGAAGATCGCTACGGACAGGAAGGGTACGAGCAGTGCTTC. Protein product: CSVEDRYGQEGYEQCF.

This clonotype occurred a few times. The rearrangement joins TRBV6-1 to TRBJ2-7, with D maybe TRBD1 (6 bases). In germline, CDR1 is MNHNS, CDR2 SASEGT. V lost 6 bases and J 4 bases, leaving 13 bases between the germline ends. CDR3 length: 13 residues. The chain's CDR3 is CASRIRTVYEQYF. The CDR3 bases are TGTGCCAGCAGGATTCGGACAGTGTACGAGCAGTACTTC.

Only a few counts were recorded for this clonotype. The chain uses TRBV4-1 and TRBJ2-3; a weak D match, TRBD2 (5 bases). The germline V gene has CDR1 MGHRA and CDR2 YSYEKL. The length of the CDR3 is 14 residues. V was trimmed by 7 bases and J by 0 bases, leaving 11 bases between them. The CDR3 region has the DNA TGCGCCAGCACCCATGGGGAGAGCACAGATACGCAGTATTTT. As protein: CASTHGESTDTQYF.

This clonotype occurred a few times. The V gene is TRBV20-1, the J gene TRBJ2-7; D remains unclear. The CDR3 totals 15 residues. Germline V CDR1 and CDR2: DFQATT, SNEGSKA (reference sequence). Trimming took off 5 bases at V and 4 bases at J, with 21 bases between the two ends. Here the CDR3 DNA reads TGCAGTGCTTCTAAGCAGGCCCCCGATTCTTACGAGCAGTACTTC. Its protein is CSASKQAPDSYEQYF.